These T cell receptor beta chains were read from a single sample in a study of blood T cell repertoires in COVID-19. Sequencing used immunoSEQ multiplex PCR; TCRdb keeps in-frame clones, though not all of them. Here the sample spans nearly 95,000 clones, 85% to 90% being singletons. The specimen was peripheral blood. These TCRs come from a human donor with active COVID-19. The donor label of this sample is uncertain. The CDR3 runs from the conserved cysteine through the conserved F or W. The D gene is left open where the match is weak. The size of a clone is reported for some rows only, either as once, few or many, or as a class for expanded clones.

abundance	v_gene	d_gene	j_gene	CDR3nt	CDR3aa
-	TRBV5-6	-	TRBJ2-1	TGTGCCAGCAGCTTGGCGGGGGATTTAAAATACAATGAGCAGTTCTTC	CASSLAGDLKYNEQFF
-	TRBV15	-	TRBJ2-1	TGTGCCACCAGCAGAGACAGGGCCGATGAGCAGTTCTTC	CATSRDRADEQFF
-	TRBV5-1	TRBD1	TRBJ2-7	TGCGCCAGCAGCAACGGACAGGGCTACGAGCAGTACTTC	CASSNGQGYEQYF
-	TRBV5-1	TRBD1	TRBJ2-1	TGCGCCAGCAGCGCGGGACCGACAGGGGGAACCTACAATGAGCAGTTCTTC	CASSAGPTGGTYNEQFF
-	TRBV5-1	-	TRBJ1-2	TGCGCCAGCAGCCATGATAGTAGCTATGGCTACACCTTC	CASSHDSSYGYTF
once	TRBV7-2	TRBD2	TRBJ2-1	TGTGCCAGCAGCTTAGTTGGGGCGGGGGTGTACAATGAGCAGTTCTTC	CASSLVGAGVYNEQFF
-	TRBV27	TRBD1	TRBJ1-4	TGTGCCAGCAGTTCCACAGGGGGCGCGACTAATGAAAAACTGTTTTTT	CASSSTGGATNEKLFF
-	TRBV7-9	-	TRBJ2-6	TGTGCCAGCAGCTTAGACAGGGAAGCCGGGGCCAACGTCCTGACTTTC	CASSLDREAGANVLTF
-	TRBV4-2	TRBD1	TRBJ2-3	TGTGCCAGCAGCCAAGCCGGGGACAGGGGGTCAGATACGCAGTATTTT	CASSQAGDRGSDTQYF
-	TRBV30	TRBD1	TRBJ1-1	TGTGCCTGGAACCGGGACAGGGTCACTGAAGCTTTCTTT	CAWNRDRVTEAFF
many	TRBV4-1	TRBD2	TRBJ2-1	TGCGCCAGCAGCCAGACGGGGGGCTCCTACAATGAGCAGTTCTTC	CASSQTGGSYNEQFF
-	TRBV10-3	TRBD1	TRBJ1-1	TGTGCCATCAGGGACCGACAGGGGAACACTGAAGCTTTCTTT	CAIRDRQGNTEAFF
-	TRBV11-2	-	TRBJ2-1	TGTGCCAGCAGGAACAGGGTAAGGACCTACAATGAGCAGTTCTTC	CASRNRVRTYNEQFF
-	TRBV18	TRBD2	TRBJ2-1	TGTGCCAGCTCACCACCGCTAGCGGGGGACAATGAGCAGTTCTTC	CASSPPLAGDNEQFF
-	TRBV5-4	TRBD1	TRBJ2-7	TGTGCCAGCAGCGCCGGGACAGAACCCTCCTACGAGCAGTACTTC	CASSAGTEPSYEQYF
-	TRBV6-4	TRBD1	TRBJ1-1	TGTGCCAGCAGGCGGACAGGGGAAGCTTTCTTT	CASRRTGEAFF
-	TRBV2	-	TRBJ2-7	TGTGCCAGAGCTCTAAACCCGACGCGGTCCGAGCAGTACTTC	CARALNPTRSEQYF